This section outlines one TCR beta chain sequence together with its context. This sample is drawn from a study of technical replicates of blood from a handful of donors. The germline gives CDR1 SGHTA, CDR2 FQGTGA. The CDR3 contains 14 residues. After removal of 5 bases from V and 2 bases from J, the junction contained 2 bases not matched to a gene. Profiled with immunoSEQ multiplex PCR; TCRdb holds only in-frame clones, not every one. The table includes approximately 65,000 clones, approximately 83% detected once. The receptor's source is a human donor in good health. Some clones in this sample may be carry-over from other donors' samples. J is TRBJ2-2 and V is TRBV7-3; 7 bases are shared with TRBD1. Sequences were obtained from PBMCs. The CDR3 nucleotides are TGTGCCAGCAGCGGACAGGCCAACACCGGGGAGCTGTTTTTT. This translates into CASSGQANTGELFF.